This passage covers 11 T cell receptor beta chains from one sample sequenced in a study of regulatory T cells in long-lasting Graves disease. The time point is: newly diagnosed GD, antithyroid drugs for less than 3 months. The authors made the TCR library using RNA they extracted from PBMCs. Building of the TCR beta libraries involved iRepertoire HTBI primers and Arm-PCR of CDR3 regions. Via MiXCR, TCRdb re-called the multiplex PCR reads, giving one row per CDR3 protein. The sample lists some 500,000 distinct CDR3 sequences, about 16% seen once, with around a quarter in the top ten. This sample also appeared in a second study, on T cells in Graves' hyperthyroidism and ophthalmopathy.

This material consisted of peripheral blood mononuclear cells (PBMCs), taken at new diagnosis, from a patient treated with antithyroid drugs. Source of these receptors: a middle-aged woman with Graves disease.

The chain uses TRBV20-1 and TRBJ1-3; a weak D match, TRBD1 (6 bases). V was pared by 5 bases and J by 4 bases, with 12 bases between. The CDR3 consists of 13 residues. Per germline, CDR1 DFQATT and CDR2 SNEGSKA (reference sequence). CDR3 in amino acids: CSAYRDHGNTIYF. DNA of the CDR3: TGCAGTGCTTACAGGGATCACGGAAACACCATATATTTT.

In DNA, the CDR3 is TGTGCCAGCAGCCAACAAACCGACGGGGAGCTGTTTTTT. Protein: CASSQQTDGELFF. This rearrangement joins TRBV9 to TRBJ2-2; D not certain. Looked up from germline, CDR1 is SGDLS and CDR2 is YYNGEE. V was shortened by 4 bases and J by 7 bases, with 11 bases between the two germline ends. The CDR3 consists of 13 residues.

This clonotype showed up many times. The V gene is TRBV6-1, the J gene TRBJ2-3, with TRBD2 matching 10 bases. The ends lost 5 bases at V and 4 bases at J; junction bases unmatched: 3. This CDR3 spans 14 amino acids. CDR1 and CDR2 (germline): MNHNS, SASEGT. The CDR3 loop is CASSILAGADTQYF. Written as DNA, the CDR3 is TGTGCCAGCAGTATCCTAGCGGGGGCAGATACGCAGTATTTT.

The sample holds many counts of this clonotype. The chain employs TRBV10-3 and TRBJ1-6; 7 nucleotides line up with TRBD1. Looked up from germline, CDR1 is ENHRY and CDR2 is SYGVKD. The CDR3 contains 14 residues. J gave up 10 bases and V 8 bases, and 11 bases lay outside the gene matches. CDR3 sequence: CAISTTGTISPLHF. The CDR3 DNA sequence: TGTGCCATCTCCACGACAGGGACGATATCACCCCTCCACTTT.

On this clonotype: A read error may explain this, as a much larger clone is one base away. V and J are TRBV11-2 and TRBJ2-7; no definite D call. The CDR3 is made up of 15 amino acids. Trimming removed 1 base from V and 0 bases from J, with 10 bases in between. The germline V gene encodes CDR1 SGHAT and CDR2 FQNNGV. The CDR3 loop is CASSLGLPSSYEQYF. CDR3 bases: TGTGCCAGCAGCTTAGGGCTGCCGAGCTCCTACGAGCAGTACTTC.

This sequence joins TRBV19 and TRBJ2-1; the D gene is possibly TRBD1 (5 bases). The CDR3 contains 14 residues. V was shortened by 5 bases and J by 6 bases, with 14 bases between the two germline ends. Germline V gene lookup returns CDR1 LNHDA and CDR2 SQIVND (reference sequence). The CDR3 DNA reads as TGTGCCAGTAGTTTCCAGGGTCCAGCCAATGAGCAGTTCTTC. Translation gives CASSFQGPANEQFF.

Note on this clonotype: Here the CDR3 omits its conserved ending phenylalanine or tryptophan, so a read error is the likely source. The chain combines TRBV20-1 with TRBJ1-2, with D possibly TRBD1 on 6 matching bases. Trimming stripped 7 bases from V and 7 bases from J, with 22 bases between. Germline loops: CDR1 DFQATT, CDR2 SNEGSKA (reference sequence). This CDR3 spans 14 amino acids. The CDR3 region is CSDWDPNRVRGYTS. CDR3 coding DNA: TGCAGTGATTGGGACCCGAACAGGGTCCGTGGCTACACCTCC.

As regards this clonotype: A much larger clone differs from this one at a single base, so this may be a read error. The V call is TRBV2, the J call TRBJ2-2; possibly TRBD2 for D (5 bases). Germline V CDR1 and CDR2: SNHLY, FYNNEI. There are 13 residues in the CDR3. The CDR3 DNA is TGTGCCAGCAGAAACTTGAACACCGGGAAGCTGTTTTTT. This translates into CASRNLNTGKLFF.

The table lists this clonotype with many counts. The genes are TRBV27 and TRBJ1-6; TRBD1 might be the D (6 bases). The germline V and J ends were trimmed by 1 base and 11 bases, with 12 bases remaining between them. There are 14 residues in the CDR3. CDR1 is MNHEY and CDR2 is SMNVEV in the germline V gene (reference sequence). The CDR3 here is CASSLYGGPTPLHF. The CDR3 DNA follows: TGTGCCAGCAGTTTATACGGGGGGCCAACACCCCTCCACTTT.

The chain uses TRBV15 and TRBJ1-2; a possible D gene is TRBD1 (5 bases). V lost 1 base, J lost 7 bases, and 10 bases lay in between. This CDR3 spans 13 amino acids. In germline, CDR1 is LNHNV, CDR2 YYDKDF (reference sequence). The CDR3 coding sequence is TGTGCCACCAGCAGAGCGGGGACCTGTGGCTACACCTTC. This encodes CATSRAGTCGYTF.

The CDR3 sequence is CASSYGQGLAAGELFF. The CDR3 nucleotides read TGTGCCAGCAGTTATGGACAGGGTCTCGCCGCCGGGGAGCTGTTTTTT. The V gene is TRBV6-9, the J gene TRBJ2-2; 8 nucleotides match TRBD1. There are 16 residues in the CDR3. The V gene end was trimmed by 2 bases and the J gene end by 6 bases; junction bases not matched to a gene: 8. From germline, CDR1 is MNHGY and CDR2 SVAAGI.